This T cell receptor beta chain derives from a study of cytomegalovirus exposure and HLA in healthy donors. Study-wide findings and caveats: Of the V segments, some could not be distinguished, including TRBV6-2 and TRBV6-3, and were excluded. The study assumed roughly uniform donor sequencing depth for presence/absence analyses.

The junction had 5 bases not matched to a gene; V was cut back by 4 bases and J by 4 bases. The CDR3 extends over 14 amino acids. Germline-derived CDR1 and CDR2 are MDHEN and SYDVKM. The primer mix had 60 Vbeta and 13 Jbeta primers. Here immunoSEQ multiplex PCR was the method, and the copy in TCRdb shows in-frame clones only, minus some. The table shows some 91,000 clones, with over 65% occurring only once. Regarding this clone: The antigen remains unidentified.

The sequence was collected from an older woman in good health and CMV-seronegative. The chain joins TRBV28 to TRBJ1-2, with 8 bases aligning to TRBD1. Sequencing used PBMCs. For the CDR3, the DNA is TGTGCCAGCAGTTCGGCAGGGGGCATCTATGGCTACACCTTC. Its protein is CASSSAGGIYGYTF.